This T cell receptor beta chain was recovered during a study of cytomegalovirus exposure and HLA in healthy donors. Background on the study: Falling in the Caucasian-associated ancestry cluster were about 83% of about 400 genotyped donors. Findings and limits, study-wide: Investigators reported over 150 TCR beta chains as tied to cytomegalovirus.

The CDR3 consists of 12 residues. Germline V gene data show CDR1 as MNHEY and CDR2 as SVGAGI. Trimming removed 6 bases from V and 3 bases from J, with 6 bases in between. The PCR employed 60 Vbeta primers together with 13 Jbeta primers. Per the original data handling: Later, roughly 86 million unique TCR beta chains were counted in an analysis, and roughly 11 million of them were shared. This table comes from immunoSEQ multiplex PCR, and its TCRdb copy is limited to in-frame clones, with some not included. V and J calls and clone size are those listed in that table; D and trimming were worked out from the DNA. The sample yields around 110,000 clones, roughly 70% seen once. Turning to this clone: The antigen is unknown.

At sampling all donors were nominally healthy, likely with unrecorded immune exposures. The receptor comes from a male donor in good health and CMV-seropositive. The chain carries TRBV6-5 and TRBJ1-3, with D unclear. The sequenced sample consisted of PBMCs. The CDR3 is CASRAFGNTIYF. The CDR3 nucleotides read TGTGCCAGCAGGGCCTTTGGAAACACCATATATTTT.